Given below is one T cell receptor beta chain in context. The antigen is not known. Repeated repertoire sampling spanned the course of chemoradiotherapy. In germline, CDR1 is SGHRS, CDR2 YFSETQ. V gave up 1 base and J gave up 4 bases, with 11 bases separating them. This CDR3 has 14 amino acids. Here immunoSEQ multiplex PCR was the method, and the copy in TCRdb shows in-frame clones only, minus some. The sample consists of 15,000 or so clones, 90% of them appearing once. The entry originates in a study of chemoradiotherapy in HPV16-positive cancers. Study-wide context: A couple of HPV16-positive patients' cells yielded candidate HPV-specific clones and common motifs.

Study-wide points: Non-HPV-specific T cells did not expand in tumors during treatment, whereas candidate HPV-specific clones and E7-related motifs did. The functional HPV-specific definition rests on just a couple of HPV16-positive patients.

Material: blood, obtained from a patient who underwent chemoradiotherapy. The chain links TRBV5-1 to TRBJ2-5; the D call may be TRBD1 or TRBD2 (5 bases each). The sequence derives from a human donor with HPV-associated anogenital cancer. CDR3 DNA: TGCGCCAGCAGCTTGCCCCGGGGACGAGAGACCCAGTACTTC. As protein: CASSLPRGRETQYF.